The rows below give T cell receptor beta chains drawn from one sample of a study of blood T cell repertoires in COVID-19. Some clones are missing from TCRdb's copy, which holds only in-frame ones; the method was immunoSEQ multiplex PCR. The profile covers tens of thousands of clones, with 82% appearing a single time and about 17% taken by the ten largest. The specimen sequenced was peripheral blood. The receptors were gathered from a human donor in a cohort sampled during active COVID-19. CDR3s include the opening cysteine and the closing phenylalanine or tryptophan. Fields, in order: J gene, V gene, clone size, CDR3 length, D gene, CDR3 DNA, CDR3 protein. A D gene is named only where the DNA matches it firmly. Not every row has a clone size; where given, it reads once, few, many or a size class.

TRBJ1-3 | TRBV21-1 | - | 16 | - | TGTGCCAGCAGCAAAGCTAGACAGCCGGTCGGAAACACCATATATTTT | CASSKARQPVGNTIYF
TRBJ2-5 | TRBV5-1 | few | 14 | - | TGCGCCAGCAGCCTTGGTGTATCCGGAGAGACCCAGTACTTC | CASSLGVSGETQYF
TRBJ1-6 | TRBV11-2 | - | 15 | - | TGTGCCAGCAGCAGACACGGGGGGGAAGGGTCACCCCTCCACTTT | CASSRHGGEGSPLHF
TRBJ2-7 | TRBV6-2/TRBV6-3 | once | 13 | - | TGTGCCAGCAGTCCGAGGGCCCGCTACGAGCAGTACTTC | CASSPRARYEQYF
TRBJ1-1 | TRBV14 | - | 13 | - | TGTGCCAGCAGCCAAGTGCGGGGCACTGAAGCTTTCTTT | CASSQVRGTEAFF
TRBJ2-3 | TRBV6-4 | - | 13 | TRBD2 | TGTGCCAGCAGTCCCCGAGCGGGGGATACGCAGTATTTT | CASSPRAGDTQYF
TRBJ1-1 | TRBV19 | once | 16 | TRBD1 | TGTGCCAGTAGTATTAAGGAGGGGGCCCTTAACACTGAAGCTTTCTTT | CASSIKEGALNTEAFF
TRBJ1-5 | TRBV7-8 | once | 15 | - | TGTGCCAGCAGTTTAGGTGGAGGGCCGAATCAGCCCCAGCATTTT | CASSLGGGPNQPQHF
TRBJ1-1 | TRBV2 | - | 13 | - | TGTGCCAGCAGCACGGGAAGGAACACTGAAGCTTTCTTT | CASSTGRNTEAFF
TRBJ1-2 | TRBV13 | medium-sized | 15 | - | TGTGCCAGCAGCTTAGTTGCAGGTGGTCTTGCTGGCTACACCTTC | CASSLVAGGLAGYTF
TRBJ1-3 | TRBV5-6 | - | 14 | - | TGTGCCAGCAGCCGACAGGTATTGGGAAACACCATATATTTT | CASSRQVLGNTIYF
TRBJ1-4 | TRBV10-3 | - | 13 | TRBD1 | TGTGCCATCAGGGACAGGGAACGTGAAAAACTGTTTTTT | CAIRDREREKLFF
TRBJ1-6 | TRBV7-9 | - | 12 | - | TGTGCCAGCAGCTTAGTAAATTCACCCCTCCACTTT | CASSLVNSPLHF
TRBJ2-7 | TRBV30 | - | 13 | TRBD1 | TGTGCCTTTAACCGGGACAGGTTGTACGAGCAGTACTTC | CAFNRDRLYEQYF
TRBJ2-7 | TRBV18 | - | 15 | TRBD1 | TGTGCCAGCTTCGACGGGACAGCGAACTCCTACGAGCAGTACTTC | CASFDGTANSYEQYF
TRBJ2-2 | TRBV19 | - | 14 | TRBD2 | TGTGCCAGCCGATCTAGCGGGGACACCGGGGAGCTGTTTTTT | CASRSSGDTGELFF
TRBJ2-5 | TRBV29-1 | - | 13 | - | TGCAGCGTTGAGCGGAGCTTGGGAGAGACCCAGTACTTC | CSVERSLGETQYF
TRBJ1-6 | TRBV25-1 | - | 13 | TRBD1 | TGTGCCAGCAGCCTTACAGGGGGCTTACCCCTCCACTTT | CASSLTGGLPLHF
TRBJ2-7 | TRBV2 | - | 15 | TRBD1 | TGTGCCAGCAGTGAAGCACAGGGGGCTTCCTACGAGCAGTACTTC | CASSEAQGASYEQYF
TRBJ1-6 | TRBV3-1/TRBV3-2 | - | 14 | TRBD1 | TGTGCCAGCAGGAAGACAGGGAAGCATTCACCCCTCCACTTT | CASRKTGKHSPLHF
TRBJ2-7 | TRBV4-1 | few | 14 | TRBD2 | TGCGCCAGCAGTCGGAGCGGGGGCACCTACGAGCAGTACTTC | CASSRSGGTYEQYF
TRBJ2-3 | TRBV4-1 | - | 18 | TRBD2 | TGCGCCAGCAGCCAAGATCTGGTCCGGGGGGGCCTGGAAGATACGCAGTATTTT | CASSQDLVRGGLEDTQYF
TRBJ1-1 | TRBV4-1 | - | 16 | - | TGCGCCAGCAGCCAAGAAGGCGGCAGGGCGGACACTGAAGCTTTCTTT | CASSQEGGRADTEAFF
TRBJ1-1 | TRBV9 | - | 15 | - | TGTGCCAGCAGCCCGCCGGGAGGGGAGAACACTGAAGCTTTCTTT | CASSPPGGENTEAFF
TRBJ2-3 | TRBV7-2 | - | 15 | TRBD2 | TGTGCCAGCAGCTTAGGACTAGCGGGGGGCAATACGCAGTATTTT | CASSLGLAGGNTQYF
TRBJ1-6 | TRBV6-1 | - | 15 | - | TGTGCCAGCAGTGAACAGGCCAACTATAATTCACCCCTCCACTTT | CASSEQANYNSPLHF
TRBJ2-7 | TRBV2 | once | 14 | TRBD1 | TGTGCCAGCAGTGGGGACAGGGGGCTCTACGAGCAGTACTTC | CASSGDRGLYEQYF
TRBJ2-7 | TRBV6-2/TRBV6-3 | - | 17 | - | TGTGCCAGCAGCCCTCATCCCAGCGGCTCAAGCTCCTACGAGCAGTACTTC | CASSPHPSGSSSYEQYF
TRBJ2-3 | TRBV5-1 | - | 15 | - | TGCGCCAGCAGCCTGGGAGCGGCTAGCACAGATACGCAGTATTTT | CASSLGAASTDTQYF
TRBJ1-2 | TRBV7-8 | - | 17 | - | TGTGCCAGCAGCTTAATGATTTTGCCAGATCCGATCTATGGCTACACCTTC | CASSLMILPDPIYGYTF
TRBJ2-7 | TRBV7-9 | - | 16 | TRBD2 | TGTGCCAGCAGCTTCAGTTCTGGCGGGGGGGTGGACGAGCAGTACTTC | CASSFSSGGGVDEQYF
TRBJ2-2 | TRBV11-3 | - | 15 | - | TGTGCCAGCAGCTTAGACGCTGGGCGCCCCGGGGAGCTGTTTTTT | CASSLDAGRPGELFF
TRBJ1-2 | TRBV6-1 | - | 16 | TRBD1 | TGTGCCAGCAGTGATGTAAGGGGGCAAATTAACTATGGCTACACCTTC | CASSDVRGQINYGYTF
TRBJ1-2 | TRBV6-4 | - | 14 | TRBD1 | TGTGCCAGCAATACGACAGGGGGAATTCACGGCTACACCTTC | CASNTTGGIHGYTF
TRBJ1-2 | TRBV4-1 | - | 17 | - | TGCGCCAGCAGCCAAGATCCCGCGCGCGTAGCTAACTATGGCTACACCTTC | CASSQDPARVANYGYTF
TRBJ1-1 | TRBV9 | few | 13 | - | TGTGCCAGCAGCCCGGGACTTAACACTGAAGCTTTCTTT | CASSPGLNTEAFF
TRBJ2-7 | TRBV3-1/TRBV3-2 | - | 13 | - | TGTGCCAGCAGCCAAGGTCAGGTGGGCGAGCAGTACTTC | CASSQGQVGEQYF
TRBJ1-6 | TRBV27 | few | 15 | - | TGTGCCAGCAGTGATACAGGGTTGGGGAATTCACCCCTCCACTTT | CASSDTGLGNSPLHF
TRBJ2-1 | TRBV4-2 | - | 16 | TRBD1 | TGTGCCAGCAGCCAAGCGGATGAGACAGGGGTCGATGAGCAGTTCTTC | CASSQADETGVDEQFF
TRBJ2-5 | TRBV2 | - | 13 | - | TGTGCCAGCAGTATATTACGGGGGGAGACCCAGTACTTC | CASSILRGETQYF
TRBJ2-6 | TRBV9 | - | 16 | TRBD1 | TGTGCCAGCAGCGGAACAACAGGGGCTGGGGCCAACGTCCTGACTTTC | CASSGTTGAGANVLTF
TRBJ1-5 | TRBV6-6 | - | 15 | TRBD1 | TGTGCCAGCAGCACAGGGGGCTATAGCAATCAGCCCCAGCATTTT | CASSTGGYSNQPQHF
TRBJ2-5 | TRBV4-2 | - | 15 | - | TGTGCCAGCAGCCAAGTGGCGGGGGCTAAAGAGACCCAGTACTTC | CASSQVAGAKETQYF
TRBJ2-1 | TRBV2 | - | 14 | TRBD2 | TGTGCCAGCAGTGAGGCGGGGGGGGTCGATGAGCAGTTCTTC | CASSEAGGVDEQFF
TRBJ2-1 | TRBV20-1 | - | 11 | - | TGCAGTGCTAGGGCCACATATGAGCAGTTCTTC | CSARATYEQFF